These T cell receptor beta chains were read from a single sample in a study of a mutant IDH1 vaccine in newly diagnosed glioma. These TCRs are of unknown antigen specificity. Method: immunoSEQ multiplex PCR; TCRdb's copy keeps in-frame clones and lacks some. This sample carries 100,000 to 150,000 clones, just under 80% of them seen once, and the ten largest clones take approximately 5%. Sequenced material: PBMCs, taken from a glioma patient whose treatment included an IDH1 peptide vaccine. Source of these receptors: a man in his forties with glioma. Both conserved end residues are part of each CDR3. The order of the fields is CDR3 protein, CDR3 DNA, clone size, V gene, J gene, D gene. The D gene is left open where the match is weak. A row's size may be missing; if present it is once, few, many or a size class.

CASRELRGDTQYF	TGCGCCAGCCGGGAGCTGCGAGGGGATACGCAGTATTTT	.	TRBV5-1	TRBJ2-3	.
CASSLSRGQPREKLFF	TGTGCCAGCAGCTTAAGTCGGGGACAGCCTCGTGAAAAACTGTTTTTT	.	TRBV7-9	TRBJ1-4	TRBD1
CASSLVSGEAFF	TGTGCCAGCAGCTTAGTTTCCGGTGAAGCTTTCTTT	.	TRBV13	TRBJ1-1	.
CASSLDRVRGNTIYF	TGTGCCAGCAGCTTAGACAGGGTGAGGGGAAACACCATATATTTT	few	TRBV7-8	TRBJ1-3	.
CASSYSQGFGEKLFF	TGTGCCAGCAGTTACTCTCAGGGCTTCGGTGAAAAACTGTTTTTT	.	TRBV6-5	TRBJ1-4	.
CASTQGFSGKEQFF	TGTGCCAGCACCCAGGGTTTTAGCGGGAAAGAGCAGTTCTTC	.	TRBV27	TRBJ2-1	TRBD2
CASSTQGTGELFF	TGTGCCAGCAGCACACAGGGAACCGGGGAGCTGTTTTTT	.	TRBV9	TRBJ2-2	.
CASSYSYGYMNTEAFF	TGTGCCAGCAGTTACTCTTACGGTTACATGAACACTGAAGCTTTCTTT	.	TRBV6-5	TRBJ1-1	.
CAWGRQGLGTEAFF	TGTGCCTGGGGTAGACAGGGGTTAGGGACTGAAGCTTTCTTT	.	TRBV30	TRBJ1-1	TRBD1
CASSTTVLLGNTIYF	TGTGCCAGCAGTACTACAGTGCTCTTAGGAAACACCATATATTTT	.	TRBV2	TRBJ1-3	.
CAWSVQLGRSGYTF	TGTGCCTGGAGTGTACAGTTAGGACGTTCTGGCTACACCTTC	.	TRBV30	TRBJ1-2	.
CASSLPWGRGGYTF	TGTGCCAGCAGCCTCCCGTGGGGCAGGGGTGGCTACACCTTC	.	TRBV11-2	TRBJ1-2	.
CASSHPGTGLEQYF	TGCGCCAGCAGCCATCCCGGGACAGGGCTCGAGCAGTACTTC	few	TRBV4-1	TRBJ2-7	TRBD1
CASSATSGGAETQYF	TGTGCCAGCAGTGCGACTAGCGGGGGGGCGGAGACCCAGTACTTC	.	TRBV2	TRBJ2-5	TRBD2
CASSEIASGAGTQYF	TGTGCCAGCAGTGAAATCGCTAGCGGGGCGGGTACGCAGTATTTT	once	TRBV6-1	TRBJ2-3	TRBD2